These 6 T cell receptor beta chains originate from one sample sequenced in a study of blood T cells in healthy people across ages. Sample-barcoded 5' priming and a J-beta primer mix drove a second PCR of roughly 7 to 11 cycles. One entry per CDR3 protein, called by TCRdb with MiXCR from the 5' RACE reads. The repertoire holds 2 million or so distinct CDR3 sequences, with around 48% as singletons. Sequences were obtained from blood. All receptors come from a woman in her forties in good health.

This clonotype came up a few times. Sequence at one end of the junction differs from germline and may be a read error. The chain combines TRBV20-1 with TRBJ2-7; 14 bases line up with TRBD2. From germline, CDR1 is DFQATT and CDR2 SNEGSKA (reference sequence). CDR3 length: 16 amino acids. The CDR3 spells CSARAGTSGGSHEQYF. In DNA, the CDR3 is TGCAGTGCTAGAGCCGGGACTAGCGGGGGCTCCCACGAGCAGTACTTC.

Only a few counts were recorded for this clonotype. The chain links TRBV7-2 to TRBJ1-2; no clear D. The V and J ends lost 0 bases and 8 bases respectively, with 7 bases between them. The germline V gene has CDR1 SGHTA and CDR2 FQGNSA. CDR3 length: 12 residues. The CDR3 DNA sequence: TGTGCCAGCAGCTTAGCGGGAAGGGGCTACACCTTC. Translated: CASSLAGRGYTF. Full variable domain (outside the CDR3, taken from reference TRBV7-2 and TRBJ1-2): GAGVSQSPSNKVTEKGKDVELRCDPISGHTALYWYRQSLGQGLEFLIYFQGNSAPDKSGLPSDRFSAERTGGSVSTLTIQRTQQEDSAVYLCASSLAGRGYTFGSGTRLTVV.

This chain connects TRBV6-2 or TRBV6-3 to TRBJ2-1; TRBD2 matches at 8 bases. The germline gives CDR1 MNHEY, CDR2 SVGEGT. The CDR3 totals 17 residues. The ends lost 4 bases at V and 0 bases at J; junction bases unmatched: 8. This CDR3 is CASSLGGGGYSYNEQFF. The CDR3 nucleotides read TGTGCCAGCAGTTTGGGGGGCGGGGGGTACTCCTACAATGAGCAGTTCTTC.

This chain links TRBV3-1 with TRBJ2-1; D possibly corresponds to TRBD2 (7 bases). The CDR3 has 13 amino acids. Trimming pared 6 bases from V and 8 bases from J, leaving 14 bases between. Germline loops: CDR1 LGHDT, CDR2 YNNKEL (reference sequence). CDR3 sequence (DNA): TGTGCCAGCAGAAGAGGGGGGGCGCATGAGCAGTTCTTC. This encodes CASRRGGAHEQFF.

On this clonotype: An end of the junction differs from the germline gene, which may be a read error. The chain joins TRBV7-9 to TRBJ2-3; D not resolved. The germline CDR1 and CDR2 sequences are SEHNR and FQNEAQ (reference sequence). This CDR3 has 15 amino acids. The CDR3 DNA sequence: TGCGCCAGCAGCTGGGGTAGATCTAGCACAGATACGCAGTATTTT. This translates into CASSWGRSSTDTQYF.

The V and J genes are TRBV28 and TRBJ2-1, with 12 bases aligning to TRBD2. The DNA end is more similar to TRBJ2-7, so the J call may be wrong. There are 15 residues in the CDR3. The germline CDR1 and CDR2 sequences are MDHEN and SYDVKM. In nucleotides, the CDR3 is TGTGCCAGCAGACCCCGACTAGCGGGGGTCCATGAGCAGTACTTC. Translation: CASRPRLAGVHEQYF.